These T cell receptor beta chains were read from a single sample in a study of T cell responses to AZD1222 COVID-19 vaccine. Produced via immunoSEQ multiplex PCR; TCRdb's table is partial and in-frame only. The sample includes around 130,000 clones, 80% to 95% of them seen just once. This specimen was peripheral blood, taken 28 days after the second AZD1222 dose. The receptors come from an adult who received the AZD1222 COVID-19 vaccine. The CDR3 runs from the conserved cysteine through the conserved F or W. A D gene is named only where the DNA matches it firmly. Not all rows give a size; the values are once, few, many and, for expanded clones, a class.

V gene	clone size	J gene	D gene	CDR3 protein	CDR3 DNA
TRBV4-3	.	TRBJ1-2	.	CASSQEARLANYGYTF	TGCGCCAGCAGCCAAGAGGCCCGGTTAGCTAACTATGGCTACACCTTC
TRBV7-6	.	TRBJ2-5	.	CASRPFGETQYF	TGTGCCAGCAGACCCTTCGGGGAGACCCAGTACTTC
TRBV3-1/TRBV3-2	.	TRBJ1-2	TRBD1	CASSQDGDRDYGYTF	TGTGCCAGCAGCCAAGATGGGGACAGGGACTATGGCTACACCTTC
TRBV5-8	few	TRBJ1-2	TRBD1	CASSLLLGTGGNYGYTF	TGTGCCAGCAGCTTGTTGTTGGGAACAGGGGGCAACTATGGCTACACCTTC
TRBV3-1/TRBV3-2	.	TRBJ2-1	TRBD2	CASTGGASSYNEQFF	TGTGCCAGCACGGGGGGAGCTAGCTCCTACAATGAGCAGTTCTTC
TRBV4-2	.	TRBJ1-2	TRBD1	CASSQARRQGSDGYTF	TGTGCCAGCAGCCAAGCAAGGAGACAGGGATCGGATGGCTACACCTTC
TRBV27	.	TRBJ1-1	.	CASSPSMNTEAFF	TGTGCCAGCAGCCCAAGTATGAACACTGAAGCTTTCTTT
TRBV24-1	.	TRBJ2-2	.	CATSDSGHTGELFF	TGTGCCACCAGTGATTCCGGACACACCGGGGAGCTGTTTTTT
TRBV19	.	TRBJ1-1	.	CASSIGRGFEAFF	TGTGCCAGTAGTATAGGGAGAGGATTTGAAGCTTTCTTT
TRBV28	.	TRBJ1-4	TRBD1	CASSYGQGNGKLFF	TGTGCCAGCAGTTATGGACAGGGGAACGGAAAACTGTTTTTT
TRBV5-1	.	TRBJ2-4	.	CASSLGQGISKNIQYF	TGCGCCAGCAGCTTGGGGCAGGGAATCTCCAAAAACATTCAGTACTTC
TRBV28	.	TRBJ2-1	TRBD2	CASTLAGNYNEQFF	TGTGCCAGCACCCTAGCGGGGAACTACAATGAGCAGTTCTTC
TRBV5-1	.	TRBJ2-7	.	CASSLESGSEQYF	TGCGCCAGCAGCTTGGAGTCAGGGTCCGAGCAGTACTTC
TRBV7-2	.	TRBJ1-2	.	CASSLFGRVYGYTF	TGTGCCAGCAGCTTATTCGGTCGGGTCTATGGCTACACCTTC
TRBV5-1	.	TRBJ1-4	.	CASSLAPKSLYEAEKLFF	TGCGCCAGCAGCTTGGCTCCGAAATCCCTATATGAAGCTGAAAAACTGTTTTTT
TRBV7-8	.	TRBJ1-6	TRBD1	CASSAQGAYNSPLHF	TGTGCCAGCAGCGCCCAGGGGGCCTATAATTCACCCCTCCACTTT
TRBV7-9	.	TRBJ1-1	.	CASSLPPLGNTEAFF	TGTGCCAGCAGCCTCCCTCCTCTCGGGAACACTGAAGCTTTCTTT
TRBV28	.	TRBJ2-1	TRBD2	CASSPLASGYNEQFF	TGTGCCAGCAGCCCGCTGGCTAGCGGGTACAATGAGCAGTTCTTC
TRBV3-1/TRBV3-2	.	TRBJ2-4	.	CASSQGLGGHIQYF	TGTGCCAGCAGCCAAGGACTAGGGGGGCACATTCAGTACTTC
TRBV7-2	.	TRBJ1-2	.	CASSPEGFYGYTF	TGTGCCAGCAGCCCTGAGGGTTTTTATGGCTACACCTTC